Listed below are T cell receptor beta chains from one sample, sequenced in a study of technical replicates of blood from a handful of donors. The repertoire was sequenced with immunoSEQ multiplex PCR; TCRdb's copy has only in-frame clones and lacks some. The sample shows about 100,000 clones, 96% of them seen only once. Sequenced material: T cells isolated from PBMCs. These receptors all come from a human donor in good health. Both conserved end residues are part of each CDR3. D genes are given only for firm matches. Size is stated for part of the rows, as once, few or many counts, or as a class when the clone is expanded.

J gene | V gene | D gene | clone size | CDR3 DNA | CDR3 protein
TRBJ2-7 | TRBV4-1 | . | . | TGCGCCAGCAGCCAAGGGTCTTCCACCCCAGGGGTTCACTACGAGCAGTACTTC | CASSQGSSTPGVHYEQYF
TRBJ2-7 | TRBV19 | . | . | TGTGCCAGTAGTCCCGCGGGACAGCTCTACGAGCAGTACTTC | CASSPAGQLYEQYF
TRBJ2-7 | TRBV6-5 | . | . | TGTGCCAGCAGTTACTCCCGGCGGGGCCTAACCTACGAGCAGTACTTC | CASSYSRRGLTYEQYF
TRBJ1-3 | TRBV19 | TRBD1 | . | TGTGCCAGTAGTTCGACAGGGGCTGGAAACACCATATATTTT | CASSSTGAGNTIYF
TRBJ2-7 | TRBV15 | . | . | TGTGCCACCAGCAGAGATGATAGGACAAGTAGGTCCTACGAGCAGTACTTC | CATSRDDRTSRSYEQYF
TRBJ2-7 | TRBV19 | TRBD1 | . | TGTGCCAGCAGCGGCGGACAGGGGGCTTACGAGCAGTACTTC | CASSGGQGAYEQYF
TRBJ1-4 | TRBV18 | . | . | TGTGCCAGCTCACCGACAGGTCTGGTGAGCGGTGAAAAACTGTTTTTT | CASSPTGLVSGEKLFF
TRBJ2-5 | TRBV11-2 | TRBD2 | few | TGTGCCAGCAGCTTACAGCGGGGGGCCCCCAACCAAGAGACCCAGTACTTC | CASSLQRGAPNQETQYF
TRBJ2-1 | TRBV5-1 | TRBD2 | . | TGCGCCAGCAGCTTGGCCTATGTCGGGGGGGGGAATGAGCAGTTCTTC | CASSLAYVGGGNEQFF
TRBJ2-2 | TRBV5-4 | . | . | TGTGCCAGCAGCTTGAAGGCGGGAACGAACACCGGGGAGCTGTTTTTT | CASSLKAGTNTGELFF
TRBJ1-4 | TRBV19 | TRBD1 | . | TGTGCCACAGGGGGACACCGTGCAACTAATGAAAAACTGTTTTTT | CATGGHRATNEKLFF
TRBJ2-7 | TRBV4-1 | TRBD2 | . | TGCGCCAGCAGCCAAGATCCTAGCGGAACTTACGAGCAGTACTTC | CASSQDPSGTYEQYF
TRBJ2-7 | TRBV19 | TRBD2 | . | TGTGCCAGTAGTATGGGAAGCGGGACTTATTCCTACGAGCAGTACTTC | CASSMGSGTYSYEQYF
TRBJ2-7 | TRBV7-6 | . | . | TGTGCCAGCAGCCCCCGACGGTCGGGCTACGAGCAGTACTTC | CASSPRRSGYEQYF
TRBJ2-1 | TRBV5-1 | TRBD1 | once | TGCGCCAGCAGCTTGTTGGACAGGGTATCCAATGAGCAGTTCTTC | CASSLLDRVSNEQFF
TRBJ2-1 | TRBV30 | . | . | TGTGCCTGGAGTGTACGACTGGTTTACAATGAGCAGTTCTTC | CAWSVRLVYNEQFF
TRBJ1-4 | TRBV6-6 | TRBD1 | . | TGTGCCAGCAGTTACTCGATAGGGCAGGGGGAACTGTTTTTT | CASSYSIGQGELFF
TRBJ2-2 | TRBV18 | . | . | TGTGCCAGCTCACGCGGAAGGGGTAACACCGGGGAGCTGTTTTTT | CASSRGRGNTGELFF
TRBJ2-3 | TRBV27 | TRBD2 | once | TGTGCCAGCAGTTTACTTTCCCGGACTAGGGATACGCAGTATTTT | CASSLLSRTRDTQYF
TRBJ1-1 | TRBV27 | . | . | TGTGCCAGCAGTTTATCCTTCGGGAACACTGAAGCTTTCTTT | CASSLSFGNTEAFF
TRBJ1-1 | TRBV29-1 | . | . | TGCAGCGTAAAATCAGGGAGGAGGGACACTGAAGCTTTCTTT | CSVKSGRRDTEAFF
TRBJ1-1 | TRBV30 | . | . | TGTGCCTGCCGCCGGGACTTCATGAACACTGAAGCTTTCTTT | CACRRDFMNTEAFF
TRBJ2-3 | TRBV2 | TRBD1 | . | TGTGCCAGCAGTCGTCCAGGGGGTCTCACAGATACGCAGTATTTT | CASSRPGGLTDTQYF
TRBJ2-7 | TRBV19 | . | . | TGTGCCAGTAGTAGTCTAGCAGGCTACGAGCAGTACTTC | CASSSLAGYEQYF
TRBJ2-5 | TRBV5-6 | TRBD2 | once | TGTGCCAGCAGCTTTTCGAGCGGGAGAGGTGAGACCCAGTACTTC | CASSFSSGRGETQYF
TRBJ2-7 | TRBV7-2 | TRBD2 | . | TGTGCCAGCAGCATGACTAGCGGGAGTTTTTACGAGCAGTACTTC | CASSMTSGSFYEQYF